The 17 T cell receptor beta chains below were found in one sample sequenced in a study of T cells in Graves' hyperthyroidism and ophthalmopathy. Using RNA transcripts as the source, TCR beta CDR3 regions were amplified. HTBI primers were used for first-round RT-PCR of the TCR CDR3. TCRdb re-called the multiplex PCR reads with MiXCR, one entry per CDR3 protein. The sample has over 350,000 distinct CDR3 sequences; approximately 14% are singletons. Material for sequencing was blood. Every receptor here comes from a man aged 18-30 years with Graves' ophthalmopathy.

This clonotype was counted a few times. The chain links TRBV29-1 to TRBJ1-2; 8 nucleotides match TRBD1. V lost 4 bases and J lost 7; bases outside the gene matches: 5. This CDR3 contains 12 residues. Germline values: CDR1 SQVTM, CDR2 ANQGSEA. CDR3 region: CSVADRVLGYTF. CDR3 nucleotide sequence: TGCAGCGTTGCGGACAGGGTTCTTGGCTACACCTTC.

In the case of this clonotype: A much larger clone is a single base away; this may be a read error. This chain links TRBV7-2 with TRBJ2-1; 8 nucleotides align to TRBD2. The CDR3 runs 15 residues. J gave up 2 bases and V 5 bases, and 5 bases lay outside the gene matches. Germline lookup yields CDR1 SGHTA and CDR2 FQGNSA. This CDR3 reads CASSPLAATYNEQFF. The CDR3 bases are TGTGCCAGCAGCCCACTAGCGGCCACCTACAATGAGCAGTTCTTC.

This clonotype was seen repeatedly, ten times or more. The CDR3 reads CASSFSRSTGTGGRETQYF. In nucleotides, the CDR3 is TGTGCCAGCAGCTTCTCGCGTTCCACCGGGACAGGGGGCCGGGAGACCCAGTACTTC. The chain joins TRBV7-9 to TRBJ2-5; 12 bases agree with TRBD1. The V gene's germline CDR1 is SEHNR and CDR2 FQNEAQ (reference sequence). After removal of 3 bases from V and 5 bases from J, the junction contained 16 bases not matched to a gene. The length of the CDR3 is 19 residues.

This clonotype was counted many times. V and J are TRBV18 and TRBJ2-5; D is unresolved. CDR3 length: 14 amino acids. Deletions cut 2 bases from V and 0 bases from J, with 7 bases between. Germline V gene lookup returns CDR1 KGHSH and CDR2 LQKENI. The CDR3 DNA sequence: TGTGCCAGCTCACCATTGGGGAACCAAGAGACCCAGTACTTC. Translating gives CASSPLGNQETQYF.

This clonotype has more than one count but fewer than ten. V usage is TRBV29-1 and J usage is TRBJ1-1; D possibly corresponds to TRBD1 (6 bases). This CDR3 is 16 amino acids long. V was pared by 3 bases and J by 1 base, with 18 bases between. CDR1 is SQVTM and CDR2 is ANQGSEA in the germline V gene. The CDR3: CSVEGTLNWGNTEAFF. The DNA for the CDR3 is TGCAGCGTTGAGGGGACACTCAACTGGGGGAACACTGAAGCTTTCTTT.

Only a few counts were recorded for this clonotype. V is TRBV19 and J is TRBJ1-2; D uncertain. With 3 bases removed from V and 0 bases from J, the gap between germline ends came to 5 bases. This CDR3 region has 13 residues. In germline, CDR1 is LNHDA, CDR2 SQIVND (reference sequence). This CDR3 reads CASSIDPNYGYTF. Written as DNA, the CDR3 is TGTGCCAGTAGTATCGATCCTAACTATGGCTACACCTTC.

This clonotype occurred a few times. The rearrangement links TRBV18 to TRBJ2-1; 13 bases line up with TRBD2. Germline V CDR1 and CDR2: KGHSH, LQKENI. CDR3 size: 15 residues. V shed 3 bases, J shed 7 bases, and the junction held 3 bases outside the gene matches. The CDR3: CASSPGTSGKNEQFF. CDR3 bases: TGTGCCAGCTCACCCGGGACTAGCGGGAAAAATGAGCAGTTCTTC.

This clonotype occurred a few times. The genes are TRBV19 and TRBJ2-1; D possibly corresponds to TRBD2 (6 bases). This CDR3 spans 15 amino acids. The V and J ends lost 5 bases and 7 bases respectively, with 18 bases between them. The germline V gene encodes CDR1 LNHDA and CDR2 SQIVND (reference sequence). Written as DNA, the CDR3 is TGTGCCAGTAGTGTCAACGGGAGAGGTACGAATGAGCAGTTCTTC. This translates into CASSVNGRGTNEQFF.

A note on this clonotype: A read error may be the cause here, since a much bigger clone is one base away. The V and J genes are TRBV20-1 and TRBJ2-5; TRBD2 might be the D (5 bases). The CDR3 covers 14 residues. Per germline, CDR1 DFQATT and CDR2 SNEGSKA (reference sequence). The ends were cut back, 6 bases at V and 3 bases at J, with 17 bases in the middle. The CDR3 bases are TGCAGTGCCCCACCCCTAGCTTGGGAAGAGACCCAGTACTTC. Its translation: CSAPPLAWEETQYF.

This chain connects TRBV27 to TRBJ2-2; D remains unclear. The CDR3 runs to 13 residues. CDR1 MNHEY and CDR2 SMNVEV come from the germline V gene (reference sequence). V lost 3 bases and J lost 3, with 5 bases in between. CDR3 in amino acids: CASSFVDTGELFF. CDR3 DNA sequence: TGTGCCAGCAGTTTTGTGGACACCGGGGAGCTGTTTTTT.

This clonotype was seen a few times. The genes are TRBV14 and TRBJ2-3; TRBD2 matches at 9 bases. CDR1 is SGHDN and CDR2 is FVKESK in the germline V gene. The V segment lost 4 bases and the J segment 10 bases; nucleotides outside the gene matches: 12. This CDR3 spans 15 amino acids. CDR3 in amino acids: CASSPIAGARAAQYF. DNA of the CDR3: TGTGCCAGCAGCCCGATAGCGGGAGCCCGAGCGGCGCAGTATTTT.

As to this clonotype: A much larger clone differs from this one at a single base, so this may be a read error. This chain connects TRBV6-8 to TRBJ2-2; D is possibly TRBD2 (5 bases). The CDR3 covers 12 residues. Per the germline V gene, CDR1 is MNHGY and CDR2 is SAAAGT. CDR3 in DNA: TGTGTCAGCGGTCAGCTCACCGGGGAGCTGTTTTTT. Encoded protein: CVSGQLTGELFF.

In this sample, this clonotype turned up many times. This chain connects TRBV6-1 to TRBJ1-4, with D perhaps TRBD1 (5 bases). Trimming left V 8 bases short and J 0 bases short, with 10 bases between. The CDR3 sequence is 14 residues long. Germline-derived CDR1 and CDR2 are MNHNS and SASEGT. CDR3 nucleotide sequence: TGTGCCAGCCGGGGCGAGGCAACTAATGAAAAACTGTTTTTT. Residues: CASRGEATNEKLFF.

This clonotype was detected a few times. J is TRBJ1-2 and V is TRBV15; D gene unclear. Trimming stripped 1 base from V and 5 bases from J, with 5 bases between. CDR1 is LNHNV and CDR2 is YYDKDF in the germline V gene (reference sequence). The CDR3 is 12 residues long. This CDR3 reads CATSRGVYGYTF. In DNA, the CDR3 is TGTGCCACCAGCAGAGGGGTGTATGGCTACACCTTC.

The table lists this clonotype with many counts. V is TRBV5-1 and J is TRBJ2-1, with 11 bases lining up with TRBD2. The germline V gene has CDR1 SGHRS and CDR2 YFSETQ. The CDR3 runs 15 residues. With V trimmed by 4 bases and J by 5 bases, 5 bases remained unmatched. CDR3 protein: CASSRGLAEDNEQFF. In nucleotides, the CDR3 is TGCGCCAGCAGCAGGGGACTAGCGGAAGACAATGAGCAGTTCTTC.

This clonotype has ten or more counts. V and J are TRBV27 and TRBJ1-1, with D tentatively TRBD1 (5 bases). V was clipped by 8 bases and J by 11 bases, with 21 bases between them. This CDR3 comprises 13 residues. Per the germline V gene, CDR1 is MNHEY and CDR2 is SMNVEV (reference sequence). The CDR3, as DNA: TGTGCCAGCGGGGGGGAGGGGTCTATTTCGGCTTTCTTT. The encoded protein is CASGGEGSISAFF.

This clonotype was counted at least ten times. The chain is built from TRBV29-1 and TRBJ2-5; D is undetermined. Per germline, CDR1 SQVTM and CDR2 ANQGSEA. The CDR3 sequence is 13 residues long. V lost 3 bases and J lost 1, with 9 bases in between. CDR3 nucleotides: TGCAGCGTTGACAGAGGCAGCCAAGAGACCCAGTACTTC. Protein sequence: CSVDRGSQETQYF.